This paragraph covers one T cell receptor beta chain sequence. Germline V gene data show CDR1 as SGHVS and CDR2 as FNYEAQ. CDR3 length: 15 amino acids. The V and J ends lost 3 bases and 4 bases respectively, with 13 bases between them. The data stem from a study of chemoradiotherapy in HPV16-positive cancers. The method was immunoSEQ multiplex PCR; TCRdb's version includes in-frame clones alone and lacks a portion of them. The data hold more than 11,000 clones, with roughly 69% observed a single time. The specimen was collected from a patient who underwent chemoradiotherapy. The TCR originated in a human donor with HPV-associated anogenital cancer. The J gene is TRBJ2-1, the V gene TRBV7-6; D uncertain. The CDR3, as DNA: TGTGCCAGCAGCTTGGCGCCAAGGCAGTACAATGAGCAGTTCTTC. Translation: CASSLAPRQYNEQFF.